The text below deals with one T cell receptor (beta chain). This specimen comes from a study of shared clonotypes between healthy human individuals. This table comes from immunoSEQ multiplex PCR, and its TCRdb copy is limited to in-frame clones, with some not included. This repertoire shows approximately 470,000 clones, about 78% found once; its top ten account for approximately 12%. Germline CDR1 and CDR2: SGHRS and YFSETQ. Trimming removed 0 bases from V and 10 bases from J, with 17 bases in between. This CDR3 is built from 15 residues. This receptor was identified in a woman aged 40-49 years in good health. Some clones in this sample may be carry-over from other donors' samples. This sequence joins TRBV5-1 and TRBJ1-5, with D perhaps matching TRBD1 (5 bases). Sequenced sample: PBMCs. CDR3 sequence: CASSLGDSQWEPQHF. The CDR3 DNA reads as TGCGCCAGCAGCTTGGGGGACTCACAATGGGAACCCCAGCATTTT.